These 24 T cell receptor beta chains were sequenced from one sample in a study of hypomethylating agent response in myelodysplastic syndrome. TCRdb's copy holds only in-frame clones and misses some; the assay was immunoSEQ multiplex PCR. The table includes approximately 6,000 clones, 87% detected once. The source material was bone marrow, sampled before or after starting hypomethylating agent treatment for myelodysplastic syndrome (not recorded which). The receptors come from a human donor with myelodysplastic syndrome.

Here the CDR3 reads CASIFQDPSLAGGPRCAGELFF. As DNA, the CDR3 is TGTGCCAGCATCTTCCAGGACCCGTCACTAGCGGGGGGGCCGAGGTGCGCCGGGGAGCTGTTTTTT. The V call is TRBV9, the J call TRBJ2-2; 13 bases are shared with TRBD2. The CDR3 covers 22 residues. The V gene end was trimmed by 6 bases and the J gene end by 6 bases; junction bases not matched to a gene: 26. The germline V gene encodes CDR1 SGDLS and CDR2 YYNGEE.

The chain couples TRBV7-6 to TRBJ1-3, with D possibly being TRBD1 (6 bases). Looked up from germline, CDR1 is SGHVS and CDR2 is FNYEAQ. V was pared by 5 bases and J by 5 bases, with 16 bases between. The CDR3 is made up of 15 amino acids. DNA of the CDR3: TGTGCCAGCAGCGCTATAACCGGGACACGAAACACCATATATTTT. It translates to CASSAITGTRNTIYF.

This CDR3 is CASSLAPAGRPSTDTQYF. The CDR3 DNA is TGTGCCAGCAGCTTAGCCCCAGCGGGGCGACCTAGCACAGATACGCAGTATTTT. This sequence joins TRBV7-2 and TRBJ2-3; 7 positions match TRBD2. CDR3 length equals 18 residues. CDR1 is SGHTA and CDR2 is FQGNSA in the germline V gene. J was trimmed by 0 bases and V by 0 bases; bases with no gene match: 9. The variable domain in full, completed from reference TRBV7-2 and TRBJ2-3, reads GAGVSQSPSNKVTEKGKDVELRCDPISGHTALYWYRQSLGQGLEFLIYFQGNSAPDKSGLPSDRFSAERTGGSVSTLTIQRTQQEDSAVYLCASSLAPAGRPSTDTQYFGPGTRLTVL.

The rearrangement links TRBV10-3 to TRBJ1-2; 7 positions agree with TRBD1. Germline V lookup: CDR1 ENHRY, CDR2 SYGVKD. V shed 10 bases, J shed 4 bases, and the junction held 9 bases outside the gene matches. The CDR3 consists of 13 residues. The DNA for the CDR3 is TGTGCCACCGTACAGGGGTCGGGCTATGGCTACACCTTC. This codes for CATVQGSGYGYTF.

This rearrangement joins TRBV30 to TRBJ2-7; TRBD1 aligns across 11 bases. With V trimmed by 7 bases and J by 7 bases, 9 bases remained unmatched. The V gene's germline CDR1 is GTSNPN and CDR2 SVGIG (reference sequence). There are 13 residues in the CDR3. In DNA form, the CDR3 reads TGTGCCTCCAAAGGGACAGGGGGAAGTGAGCAGTACTTC. Translating it yields CASKGTGGSEQYF.

CDR3 DNA sequence: TGTGCCAGCAGCCATTGGGGAGGGAACACTGAAGCTTTCTTT. Translating it yields CASSHWGGNTEAFF. The V gene is TRBV11-2, the J gene TRBJ1-1; D ambiguous. The V end lost 5 bases, the J end lost 1 base, and 11 bases lay between the germline ends. This CDR3 comprises 14 residues. Germline V gene lookup returns CDR1 SGHAT and CDR2 FQNNGV. Variable domain in full (rest from reference TRBV11-2 and TRBJ1-1): EAGVAQSPRYKIIEKRQSVAFWCNPISGHATLYWYQQILGQGPKLLIQFQNNGVVDDSQLPKDRFSAERLKGVDSTLKIQPAKLEDSAVYLCASSHWGGNTEAFFGQGTRLTVV.

This rearrangement joins TRBV7-2 to TRBJ2-5, with a tentative D call TRBD1 (5 bases). The CDR3 extends over 15 amino acids. V was pared by 3 bases and J by 2 bases, with 13 bases between. The germline V gene encodes CDR1 SGHTA and CDR2 FQGNSA. CDR3 residues: CASSLPQGKQETQYF. CDR3 DNA sequence: TGTGCCAGCAGCTTGCCCCAGGGAAAACAAGAGACCCAGTACTTC.

This clone has just one count. The CDR3 DNA follows: TGTGCCAGCAGCCAAGATCCGAGCGGGGGCTATCAAGAGACCCAGTACTTC. The encoded protein is CASSQDPSGGYQETQYF. V and J are TRBV4-2 and TRBJ2-5; 8 bases match TRBD2. Germline CDR1 reads LGHNA; CDR2 reads YNFKEQ. The V segment lost 0 bases and the J segment 2 bases; nucleotides outside the gene matches: 8. The CDR3 contains 17 residues.

V and J are TRBV5-6 and TRBJ1-1, with TRBD1 as a possible D gene (6 bases). Germline V gene data show CDR1 as SGHDT and CDR2 as YYEEEE. There are 16 residues in the CDR3. V dropped 1 base and J dropped 5 bases, with 18 bases sitting between them. CDR3 DNA: TGTGCCAGCAGCTTGCGGGGGGCAGGGTTTCGTACTGAAGCTTTCTTT. It yields the protein CASSLRGAGFRTEAFF.

V gene TRBV2 combines with J gene TRBJ2-3, with D perhaps TRBD2 (6 bases). Trimming removed 4 bases from V and 4 bases from J, with 12 bases in between. This CDR3 has 14 residues. From germline, CDR1 is SNHLY and CDR2 FYNNEI. The CDR3 coding sequence is TGTGCCAGCAGTGTAACAGGAGGGGCAGATACGCAGTATTTT. Translated, it gives CASSVTGGADTQYF.

The gene calls are TRBV19 and TRBJ2-2, with a weak D call TRBD1 (6 bases). V lost 2 bases to trimming and J lost 4 bases, with 11 bases between them. This CDR3 spans 15 amino acids. Looked up from germline, CDR1 is LNHDA and CDR2 is SQIVND (reference sequence). CDR3 DNA: TGTGCCAGTAGTATATACAGGGCGGGCACCGGGGAGCTGTTTTTT. Translated: CASSIYRAGTGELFF.

V and J are TRBV6-6 and TRBJ1-5; the D gene is possibly TRBD1 (5 bases). Per the germline V gene, CDR1 is MNHNY and CDR2 is SVGAGI (reference sequence). V lost 4 bases and J 6 bases, leaving 10 bases between the germline ends. The CDR3 is 13 amino acids. This CDR3 reads CASSSSGIQPQHF. The CDR3 region has the DNA TGTGCCAGCAGTTCTTCAGGGATTCAGCCCCAGCATTTT.

The chain couples TRBV6-5 to TRBJ2-7; D is undetermined. Germline V gene data show CDR1 as MNHEY and CDR2 as SVGAGI. The CDR3 contains 12 residues. The V and J ends lost 8 bases and 0 bases respectively, with 8 bases between them. CDR3 in amino acids: CASSGNSYEQYF. CDR3 bases: TGTGCCAGCTCCGGAAACTCCTACGAGCAGTACTTC.

The V call is TRBV5-4, the J call TRBJ1-5; possibly TRBD1 for D (5 bases). CDR1 is SGHNT and CDR2 is YYREEE in the germline V gene (reference sequence). V lost 5 bases to trimming and J lost 1 base, with 13 bases between them. This CDR3 comprises 15 residues. The CDR3 protein is CASSRDGESNQPQHF. The CDR3 nucleotides read TGTGCCAGCAGTAGGGACGGCGAAAGCAATCAGCCCCAGCATTTT.

The DNA of the CDR3 is TGTGCCAGCAGCGCTCAGTGGTCACCCCTCCACTTT. This sequence encodes CASSAQWSPLHF. The gene calls are TRBV7-8 and TRBJ1-6, with D uncertain. V was shortened by 5 bases and J by 10 bases, with 9 bases between the two germline ends. There are 12 residues in the CDR3. Germline assignment: CDR1 SGHVS and CDR2 FQNEAQ.

The CDR3: CATSKLDTDTQYF. The CDR3 nucleotides are TGTGCCACCAGCAAACTAGACACAGATACGCAGTATTTT. The genes are TRBV15 and TRBJ2-3; D might be TRBD2 (5 bases). V lost 4 bases, J lost 2 bases, and 7 bases lay in between. CDR3 size: 13 residues. Germline CDR1 reads LNHNV; CDR2 reads YYDKDF (reference sequence). The full variable domain, its missing parts supplied by reference TRBV15 and TRBJ2-3, is DAMVIQNPRYQVTQFGKPVTLSCSQTLNHNVMYWYQQKSSQAPKLLFHYYDKDFNNEADTPDNFQSRRPNTSFCFLDIRSPGLGDTAMYLCATSKLDTDTQYFGPGTRLTVL.

In its sample, this clone was seen a few times. The chain uses TRBV5-1 and TRBJ2-1; D unclear. The CDR3 consists of 15 residues. The germline V gene has CDR1 SGHRS and CDR2 YFSETQ. Trimming pared 0 bases from V and 1 base from J, leaving 8 bases between. CDR3 sequence reads: CASSLDFRSYNEQFF. CDR3 bases: TGCGCCAGCAGCTTGGATTTTCGTTCCTACAATGAGCAGTTCTTC.

The chain uses TRBV6-1 and TRBJ2-3, with TRBD1 matching over 7 bases. Germline values: CDR1 MNHNS, CDR2 SASEGT. This CDR3 region has 15 residues. V shed 7 bases, J shed 5 bases, and the junction held 12 bases outside the gene matches. CDR3: CASTRDVGGIDTQYF. CDR3 nucleotide sequence: TGTGCCAGCACCCGTGACGTAGGGGGCATAGATACGCAGTATTTT.

This chain uses TRBV6-6 with TRBJ2-5; perhaps D is TRBD1 or TRBD2 (5 bases each). There are 11 residues in the CDR3. Germline CDR1 is MNHNY and CDR2 is SVGAGI (reference sequence). The ends were cut back, 2 bases at V and 13 bases at J, with 11 bases in the middle. The CDR3 sequence is CASSYGASWYF. CDR3 nucleotides: TGTGCCAGCAGTTACGGGGCTAGCTGGTACTTC.

V gene TRBV30 combines with J gene TRBJ1-2; tentative D call: TRBD1 (5 bases). Germline values: CDR1 GTSNPN, CDR2 SVGIG (reference sequence). V was cut by 2 bases and J by 3 bases, with 19 bases left in between. CDR3 size: 16 residues. CDR3 loop: CAWSPGGGFGHYGYTF. As DNA, the CDR3 is TGTGCCTGGAGTCCCGGCGGGGGGTTTGGTCACTATGGCTACACCTTC.

The chain recombines TRBV7-6 with TRBJ2-2; D remains ambiguous. Trimming shortened V by 2 bases and J by 5 bases, and 6 bases separated the two germline ends. Germline V CDR1 and CDR2: SGHVS, FNYEAQ. This CDR3 comprises 13 residues. CDR3 sequence reads: CASSLLATGELFF. Here the CDR3 DNA reads TGTGCCAGCAGCTTACTCGCAACCGGGGAGCTGTTTTTT.

CDR3 nucleotide sequence: TGTGCCAGCAGTCGGGAAGAGACCCAGTACTTC. Its protein product is CASSREETQYF. This sequence joins TRBV6-6 and TRBJ2-5; D is undetermined. Trimming shortened V by 5 bases and J by 3 bases, and 4 bases separated the two germline ends. The CDR3 is 11 residues long. Germline assignment: CDR1 MNHNY and CDR2 SVGAGI (reference sequence).

Comment on this clone: Given the absence of the conserved phenylalanine or tryptophan at the CDR3 end, a read error is likely. The genes are TRBV6-1 and TRBJ1-2; D remains ambiguous. V lost 3 bases to trimming and J lost 8 bases, with 16 bases between them. The CDR3 has 14 residues. Germline CDR1 MNHNS, CDR2 SASEGT. The CDR3 DNA follows: TGTGCCAGCAGTGACCCAAACATGGGTGGGGGCTACACCCTC. This encodes CASSDPNMGGGYTL.

This clone turned up a few times. The rearrangement links TRBV10-1 to TRBJ2-7, with D perhaps TRBD2 (5 bases). The V end was cut by 7 bases, the J end by 0 bases, with 10 bases between. The CDR3 extends over 13 amino acids. Germline V gene data show CDR1 as WNHNN and CDR2 as SYGVQD (reference sequence). This CDR3 reads CASTGSRSYEQYF. Here the CDR3 DNA reads TGCGCCAGCACGGGGTCCCGCTCCTACGAGCAGTACTTC.